Listed here are 20 T cell receptor beta chains from one sample, sequenced in a study of blood T cell repertoires in COVID-19. Profiled with immunoSEQ multiplex PCR; TCRdb holds only in-frame clones, not every one. This table has about 330,000 clones, roughly nine tenths appearing once. The sequenced material came from PBMCs or T cells enriched from blood (not recorded which). The receptors were sampled from a woman aged 25-40 years who had recovered from COVID-19.

This clone was observed a few times. CDR3 sequence: CSVEGVGQAGSDTQYF. The DNA for the CDR3 is TGCAGCGTTGAAGGCGTGGGGCAGGCGGGGTCAGATACGCAGTATTTT. V usage is TRBV29-1 and J usage is TRBJ2-3; possibly TRBD2 for D (6 bases). The CDR3 extends over 16 amino acids. The germline CDR1 and CDR2 sequences are SQVTM and ANQGSEA. V lost 1 base to trimming and J lost 4 bases, with 18 bases between them.

This CDR3 reads CASTSRTSVQETQYF. The CDR3 DNA reads TGTGCCAGCACCTCCCGGACTAGCGTACAAGAGACCCAGTACTTC. This rearrangement joins TRBV28 to TRBJ2-5, with 9 bases aligning to TRBD2. The V gene's germline CDR1 is MDHEN and CDR2 SYDVKM. The CDR3 loop spans 15 amino acids. V lost 7 bases, J lost 2 bases, and 8 bases stayed unmatched.

The CDR3 spells CASSREGQKNTEAFF. The CDR3 nucleotides are TGTGCCAGCAGTCGAGAGGGACAGAAGAACACTGAAGCTTTCTTT. V usage is TRBV7-2 and J usage is TRBJ1-1; 7 bases fit TRBD1. This CDR3 is built from 15 residues. The germline V gene encodes CDR1 SGHTA and CDR2 FQGNSA. The V segment lost 6 bases and the J segment 1 base; nucleotides outside the gene matches: 8.

The chain couples TRBV4-3 to TRBJ1-4, with D perhaps TRBD1 (5 bases). Germline values: CDR1 LGHNA, CDR2 YSLEER. V lost 0 bases, J lost 4 bases, and 6 bases lay in between. This CDR3 has 14 amino acids. CDR3 in DNA: TGCGCCAGCAGCCAAGAGACAGTTAATGAAAAACTGTTTTTT. It encodes CASSQETVNEKLFF.

The V gene is TRBV2, the J gene TRBJ2-2; no definite D call. CDR1 is SNHLY, CDR2 FYNNEI, per germline. The CDR3 consists of 14 residues. Trimming stripped 10 bases from V and 3 bases from J, with 15 bases between. CDR3 region: CATKEQIYTGELFF. The CDR3, as DNA: TGTGCCACCAAGGAGCAGATTTACACCGGGGAGCTGTTTTTT.

The chain recombines TRBV5-1 with TRBJ2-5; tentatively, D is TRBD2 (5 bases). The CDR3 length is 14 residues. Germline V gives CDR1 SGHRS, CDR2 YFSETQ. Trimming left V 2 bases short and J 2 bases short, with 10 bases between. CDR3 residues: CASSFEGQQETQYF. The CDR3 DNA reads TGCGCCAGCAGCTTCGAGGGCCAGCAAGAGACCCAGTACTTC.

This rearrangement joins TRBV4-1 to TRBJ1-4; maybe TRBD1 (5 bases). The CDR3 is 16 amino acids. The V end was cut by 0 bases, the J end by 1 base, with 9 bases between. Germline lookup yields CDR1 MGHRA and CDR2 YSYEKL. The CDR3 region is CASSQDWRGTNEKLFF. The CDR3, as DNA: TGCGCCAGCAGCCAAGATTGGAGGGGAACTAATGAAAAACTGTTTTTT.

The V gene is TRBV6-2 or TRBV6-3, the J gene TRBJ1-2, with D unresolved. This CDR3 is 13 amino acids long. V was shortened by 5 bases and J by 8 bases, with 15 bases between the two germline ends. Germline V CDR1 and CDR2: MNHEY, SVGEGT. CDR3 loop: CASSVTPRLGYTF. CDR3 sequence (DNA): TGTGCCAGCAGTGTGACGCCGCGGTTGGGCTACACCTTC.

The rearrangement joins TRBV27 to TRBJ2-7; D is perhaps TRBD2 (5 bases). The CDR3 runs to 14 residues. The germline V and J ends were trimmed by 6 bases and 3 bases, with 15 bases remaining between them. In germline, CDR1 is MNHEY, CDR2 SMNVEV (reference sequence). DNA of the CDR3: TGTGCCAGCAGCCTAACCGGACTGAGCTACGAGCAGTACTTC. Translated, it gives CASSLTGLSYEQYF.

The chain uses TRBV28 and TRBJ2-7, with a possible D match to TRBD1 (8 bases). V was trimmed by 5 bases and J by 0 bases, leaving 20 bases between them. The CDR3 consists of 17 residues. Germline CDR1 and CDR2: MDHEN and SYDVKM. This chain's CDR3 is CASSGGGRTGYSYEQYF. The CDR3 nucleotides are TGTGCCAGCAGTGGGGGGGGAAGGACAGGGTACTCCTACGAGCAGTACTTC.

V and J are TRBV7-9 and TRBJ1-2, with TRBD1 matching over 7 bases. CDR1 is SEHNR and CDR2 is FQNEAQ in the germline V gene (reference sequence). The CDR3 sequence is 14 residues long. V dropped 5 bases and J dropped 5; count of bases not matched to a gene: 8. The CDR3 bases are TGTGCCAGCAGCCCCGCCGACAGGGTGTATGGCTACACCTTC. It is translated as CASSPADRVYGYTF.

The sample holds one count of this clone. J is TRBJ2-1 and V is TRBV28; 8 nucleotides match TRBD2. V lost 7 bases, J lost 5 bases, and 10 bases stayed unmatched. Looked up from germline, CDR1 is MDHEN and CDR2 is SYDVKM. The CDR3 extends over 15 amino acids. CDR3 nucleotides: TGTGCCAGCACCCGGGGGCGGGGGGCTCACAATGAGCAGTTCTTC. Protein sequence: CASTRGRGAHNEQFF.

The rearrangement joins TRBV3-1 (or the pseudogene TRBV3-2) to TRBJ2-2, with D unresolved. This CDR3 is 17 amino acids long. Germline V gene lookup returns CDR1 LGHDT and CDR2 YNNKEL (reference sequence). V was shortened by 0 bases and J by 0 bases, with 11 bases between the two germline ends. Here the CDR3 DNA reads TGTGCCAGCAGCCAAGATTATAGCCCAGCGAACACCGGGGAGCTGTTTTTT. This translates into CASSQDYSPANTGELFF.

This clone is a singleton in its sample. The V call is TRBV29-1, the J call TRBJ2-5; 8 nucleotides agree with TRBD2. The CDR3 sequence is 13 residues long. Trimming removed 7 bases from V and 4 bases from J; junction bases left unmatched: 8. In germline, CDR1 is SQVTM, CDR2 ANQGSEA. CDR3 nucleotide sequence: TGCAGCGCGAACCGGGGGGGCGGAGAGACCCAGTACTTC. This gives the protein CSANRGGGETQYF.

CDR3 nucleotides: TGTGCCAGCAGCACTCCGGGACTAGCGGTGGAGACCCAGTACTTC. Translated, it gives CASSTPGLAVETQYF. The rearrangement uses TRBV27 and TRBJ2-5, with 11 bases aligning to TRBD2. Trimming removed 6 bases from V and 5 bases from J; junction bases left unmatched: 8. The CDR3 is 15 amino acids. Germline V gene sequence: CDR1 MNHEY, CDR2 SMNVEV (reference sequence).

The J gene is TRBJ1-4, the V gene TRBV2, with TRBD1 identical over 7 bases. Germline V gene sequence: CDR1 SNHLY, CDR2 FYNNEI. The V segment lost 5 bases and the J segment 7 bases; nucleotides outside the gene matches: 4. The CDR3 is 13 amino acids. The CDR3 sequence is CASSMTGTEKLFF. CDR3 nucleotide sequence: TGTGCCAGCAGTATGACAGGGACTGAAAAACTGTTTTTT.

This sequence joins TRBV5-6 and TRBJ2-7; 9 bases are shared with TRBD2. V trimming: 4 bases; J trimming: 1 base; junction bases outside the gene matches: 6. The CDR3 is made up of 15 amino acids. From germline, CDR1 is SGHDT and CDR2 YYEEEE. The CDR3 DNA reads TGTGCCAGCAGCCTTGGGGCGGGGGGGTCCTACGAGCAGTACTTC. Residues: CASSLGAGGSYEQYF.

J is TRBJ2-3 and V is TRBV7-9; 7 bases map to TRBD1. The V gene's germline CDR1 is SEHNR and CDR2 FQNEAQ (reference sequence). CDR3 length equals 15 residues. Trimming at V came to 5 bases and at J to 2 bases, leaving 7 bases not matched to a gene. This CDR3 reads CASSPTGTLTDTQYF. In DNA, the CDR3 is TGTGCCAGCAGCCCGACAGGGACCCTCACAGATACGCAGTATTTT.

The rearrangement joins TRBV3-1 (or the pseudogene TRBV3-2) to TRBJ2-3; 8 bases line up with TRBD2. CDR3 length equals 20 residues. Germline trimming cut 1 base from V and 0 bases from J; bases unmatched to any gene: 15. Germline V CDR1 and CDR2: LGHDT, YNNKEL (reference sequence). This chain's CDR3 is CASSQAFGSGGISSTDTQYF. CDR3 in DNA: TGTGCCAGCAGCCAAGCCTTCGGAAGCGGGGGTATCTCTAGCACAGATACGCAGTATTTT.

In nucleotides, the CDR3 is TGTGCCAGCTCACTAAAAACTAACTATGGCTACACCTTC. Its protein is CASSLKTNYGYTF. This chain links TRBV18 with TRBJ1-2; D uncertain. V was clipped by 4 bases and J by 0 bases, with 6 bases between them. CDR3 size: 13 residues. Germline V gives CDR1 KGHSH, CDR2 LQKENI. Drawing the rest from reference TRBV18 and TRBJ1-2, the complete variable domain is NAGVMQNPRHLVRRRGQEARLRCSPMKGHSHVYWYRQLPEEGLKFMVYLQKENIIDESGMPKERFSAEFPKEGPSILRIQQVVRGDSAAYFCASSLKTNYGYTFGSGTRLTVV.